The following is a T cell receptor (beta chain) sequence with its context. V lost 0 bases, J lost 8 bases, and 11 bases lay in between. CDR3 length: 14 residues. Looked up from germline, CDR1 is WNHNN and CDR2 is SYGVQD (reference sequence). How the authors handled the data: Amplification from reference gene primers served as the basis for estimated nucleated cell counts. Repertoires were generated with immunoSEQ multiplex PCR, while TCRdb's copy carries only in-frame clones and drops some. V and J calls and clone size are copied from that table; D and trimming were computed from the DNA. Of around 100,000 clones in the sample, 65% to 85% are singletons; the top ten hold 17%. This sample is drawn from a study of blood T cell repertoires in COVID-19. As for the study in general: The cDNA or gDNA used as material had been derived from T cells, B-cell-depleted T cells, or PBMCs.

The sample taken for sequencing was peripheral blood. The receptor was derived from a woman aged 55-69 years with acute or convalescent COVID-19. The V gene is TRBV10-1, the J gene TRBJ1-3; no firm D call. CDR3 in amino acids: CASSESSPSDTIYF. The CDR3 DNA sequence: TGCGCCAGCAGTGAGTCCTCGCCCTCGGACACCATATATTTT.